This T cell receptor beta chain was retrieved from a study of naive and memory T cell subsets (dated by TCRdb to about 2017). For context, the study as a whole: The study applied an open-source, UMI-based TCR alpha and beta sequencing pipeline to sorted naive and memory peripheral blood T cell subsets. IgG serology results and the functional CMV T cell responses were in complete agreement. RNA was DNase-treated and reverse transcribed with TCR constant-region primers, mostly using SuperScript III.

The cysteine opens and the phenylalanine closes a CDR3 of 14 amino acids. Only the CDR3 DNA is retained, 42 bases long and in frame from the first base. CDR1 and CDR2, per the germline V gene (reference sequence), are DFQATT and SNEGSKA. V was cut back by 5 bases and J by 0 bases, leaving a gap of 14 bases between them. From the second PCR step onward, the TCR alpha chain libraries and the TCR beta chain libraries were amplified separately. CMV status of each donor was established by measuring IFNgamma production from CD4+ T cells after fresh PBMCs were stimulated overnight with CMV viral lysate. Miltenyi beads were used first to positively select CD4 T cells, and CD8 T cells were then positively selected from the CD4-negative fraction. Cells were stained for CD3, CD4, CD8, CD45RA, CD27 and a live/dead dye and were sorted on a BD Aria II into four subsets based on CD45RA and CD27. The sorting gate for effector memory cells was CD45RA-CD27-, and the sorting gate for EMRA cells was CD45RA+CD27-. A few healthy volunteers provided blood, and the blood of each volunteer was split into CD4 and CD8 T cells and then into four differentiation subsets. About 0.13 L of peripheral blood was collected from each donor, and PBMC were isolated by Ficoll-Paque PLUS density-gradient centrifugation. Sorted cells were lysed in RLT buffer, after which RNA was extracted using a Qiagen RNeasy kit and stored at -80 degrees C.

Libraries were constructed by UMI-ligation and nested PCR. To cover both TRBC1 and TRBC2, the beta constant-region primer consisted of an equimolar mix of two oligonucleotides. T4 RNA ligase 1 ligated a single-stranded oligonucleotide carrying the SP2 primer and a 12-nucleotide UMI to the cDNA 3' end. Four rounds of PCR, combining the SP2 primer with nested alpha and beta constant-region primers, were used to amplify the ligated cDNA. Incubation of the ligation reaction was carried out at 16 degrees C for about 20-24 hours. PCR2 was typically run as a SYBR Green qPCR and stopped at a predetermined threshold to prevent over-amplification. Apart from the first purification, every purification step used Agencourt AMPure XP magnetic beads. Libraries were quantified by Qubit and checked on a TapeStation, where a main peak was expected near 650 bp. Pooled libraries were sequenced on an Illumina MiSeq using v2 2x251 paired-end kits, and typically about 0.9-2.1 million reads were obtained per sample. Each sample was pooled at around 4.2 nM, and roughly 5-7% PhiX was included to help cluster recognition. The authors' analysis ran thus. V and J genes were assigned to Demultiplexor-processed FASTQ reads by Decombinator through tag matching, with a single base-pair mismatch being allowed. UMIs were used by Collapsinator to correct both sequencing errors and frequency errors arising from PCR heterogeneity. CDR3Translator translated TCRs and extracted CDR3s from the conserved cysteine to the FGXG phenylalanine, flagging non-productive sequences. Gini, Shannon entropy and inverse Simpson indices were computed after subsampling the repertoires to the same number of UMI-defined TCRs. Within the linear range, a power law was fitted by maximum likelihood to the distributions of clonotype abundance. For one naive CD8 sample, the pipeline and MIGEC produced similar UMI counts, unique TCR numbers and clonal distributions. The repertoires were searched for 7,322 CMV-associated CDR3 sequences that had been compiled from VDJdb and a published dataset. TCRdb handled the public reads itself, with Q25 trimming in fastp and clone calling in MiXCR, and kept productive beta chains. Under each unique CDR3 protein, matching rows form one entry showing the most common genes and DNA. These V and J calls derive from TCRdb rather than the authors' analysis. Within this sample are 29,000 or so distinct CDR3 sequences, with about 10% of them counted one time only. Around a sixth of the sample rests with the top ten.

This clonotype was recorded many times. Its cognate antigen has yet to be identified. It has no much larger one-base neighbor in the sample; base qualities were not kept. Findings and caveats that apply to the study as a whole: TCR abundance followed a power law with an exponent that was different for naive and memory subsets but consistent across the three individuals. Following error correction, more than 95% of naive TCR sequences occurred only once, which made naive abundance distributions much steeper than those of memory subsets. RNA-based TCR counts may be affected by expression changes linked to T cell activation and differentiation. Gini index rose and Shannon and inverse Simpson diversity fell from naive through CM, EM and EMRA in both CD4 and CD8 cells. The repertoire findings for the naive and memory subsets could not be validated against a ground truth, as none was available. Clonotypes were defined as single alpha or beta chain sequences, not paired alpha/beta receptors.

Sample: effector memory CD4+ T cells from blood. What this sample's cell subset or site label stands for: effector memory, CD45RA- CD27-. This sequence was found in a human donor in good health. Recombination linked TRBV20-1 to TRBJ2-7, with the D call tentatively TRBD1 or TRBD2, each fitting 5 bases. The sequenced DNA is TGCAGTGCTGCCGGGACGGCGAGCTCCTACGAGCAGTACTTC. Translated, it reads CSAAGTASSYEQYF.